The rows below give T cell receptor beta chains drawn from one sample of a study of cytomegalovirus exposure and HLA in healthy donors. TCRdb's copy holds only in-frame clones and misses some; the assay was immunoSEQ multiplex PCR. The profile shows around 220,000 clones, under 80% of them singletons. Sequencing was done on a sample of PBMCs. The receptors were sampled from a girl aged 2-10 years in good health and CMV-seronegative. Both conserved end residues are part of each CDR3. A D gene is named only where the DNA matches it firmly. A row's size may be missing; if present it is once, few, many or a size class.

d_gene	v_gene	abundance	j_gene	CDR3nt	CDR3aa
TRBD1	TRBV5-1	-	TRBJ2-5	TGCGCCAGCAGCCGCACAATCGGACAGGGGGCGGGGGAGACCCAGTACTTC	CASSRTIGQGAGETQYF
TRBD2	TRBV7-6	-	TRBJ2-1	TGTGCCAGCAGGCTAGCGGGAGTTGAAAGTGAGCAGTTCTTC	CASRLAGVESEQFF
-	TRBV10-1	-	TRBJ2-7	TGCGCCAGCAATTTGACAGACGAGCAGTACTTC	CASNLTDEQYF
-	TRBV18	-	TRBJ2-7	TGTGCCAGCTCACCTAGTACAGGGTCTATGCACGAGCAGTACTTC	CASSPSTGSMHEQYF
TRBD1	TRBV2	-	TRBJ1-2	TGTGCCAGCAGTGGGACAGGGGGCAGCGGCTACACCTTC	CASSGTGGSGYTF
TRBD2	TRBV5-1	once	TRBJ2-7	TGCGCCAGCAGCTTTTCAGCGGGAGGCCTAAGCTCCTACGAGCAGTACTTC	CASSFSAGGLSSYEQYF
-	TRBV2	-	TRBJ2-1	TGTGCCAGCAGTGAAATACGCGGGGTCTCCTACAATGAGCAGTTCTTC	CASSEIRGVSYNEQFF
-	TRBV19	-	TRBJ1-4	TGTGCCAGTTCAGGGGTGGCAACTAATGAAAAACTGTTTTTT	CASSGVATNEKLFF
TRBD1	TRBV7-9	-	TRBJ1-1	TGTGCCAGCAGCTTCCCAGGGGGCAATTTCGATGAAGCTTTCTTT	CASSFPGGNFDEAFF
-	TRBV19	few	TRBJ2-7	TGTGCCAGTAGTATAGCGGGGGAATCCTACGAGCAGTACTTC	CASSIAGESYEQYF
TRBD1	TRBV6-1	once	TRBJ2-1	TGTGCCAGCAGTCCGAGACAGGGGGCATATGAGCAGTTCTTC	CASSPRQGAYEQFF
TRBD2	TRBV19	-	TRBJ2-7	TGTGCCAGTAGTGCGACTAGCGGGGGATACGAGCAGTACTTC	CASSATSGGYEQYF
-	TRBV5-1	-	TRBJ2-7	TGCGCCAGCAGCTTCGATTCCTCGAGCTCCTACGAGCAGTACTTC	CASSFDSSSSYEQYF
TRBD1	TRBV4-2	-	TRBJ2-7	TGTGCCAGCAGCCTCCGACAGGGACCCTACGAGCAGTACTTC	CASSLRQGPYEQYF
TRBD2	TRBV5-1	few	TRBJ2-3	TGCGCCAGCAGCTTGGGCTTTATGAGCGGGACCACAGATACGCAGTATTTT	CASSLGFMSGTTDTQYF
-	TRBV7-6	-	TRBJ2-5	TGTGCCAGCAGCTTAACGGGGGTTCGAGAGACCCAGTACTTC	CASSLTGVRETQYF
TRBD1	TRBV5-1	-	TRBJ2-7	TGCGCCAGCAGCTTGGGGGGCGGCGGGACAGGCCCGAACGAGCAGTACTTC	CASSLGGGGTGPNEQYF
-	TRBV18	-	TRBJ1-2	TGTGCCAGCTCACTCGGGGGGCAGGTCTATGGCTACACCTTC	CASSLGGQVYGYTF
-	TRBV4-1	-	TRBJ1-6	TGCGCCAGCAGCCAAATCCCGAATTCACCCCTCCACTTT	CASSQIPNSPLHF
TRBD2	TRBV6-5	-	TRBJ2-3	TGTGCCAGCAGTTACTGGTCTAGCGGACACACAGATACGCAGTATTTT	CASSYWSSGHTDTQYF
-	TRBV25-1	-	TRBJ1-5	TGTGCCAGCAGTGATGACTCGTGGGTTGGCAATCAGCCCCAGCATTTT	CASSDDSWVGNQPQHF
-	TRBV10-3	-	TRBJ1-1	TGTGCCATCAGTGAGCCAGGCGTCACTGAAGCTTTCTTT	CAISEPGVTEAFF
-	TRBV27	-	TRBJ2-7	TGTGCCAGCAGTTTAGCGGGTGCTCATCCCATCTACGAGCAGTACTTC	CASSLAGAHPIYEQYF
TRBD2	TRBV2	-	TRBJ2-3	TGTGCCAGCAGTTTCGGACTAGCGGGGGACGGGGAGAGGCAGTATTTT	CASSFGLAGDGERQYF
-	TRBV4-1	-	TRBJ2-7	TGCGCCAGCAGCCAACCTCGAGGGTCGGACGAGCAGTACTTC	CASSQPRGSDEQYF
-	TRBV4-1	-	TRBJ1-2	TGCGCCAGCAGCCAATTGGCAGCTAACTATGGCTACACCTTC	CASSQLAANYGYTF
-	TRBV29-1	once	TRBJ2-1	TGCAGCGTTGTTAGCCGGCACAATGAGCAGTTCTTC	CSVVSRHNEQFF
-	TRBV19	-	TRBJ1-1	TGTGCCAGTAGTAAGTTGGGCGGGGAGGACGCTTTCTTT	CASSKLGGEDAFF
TRBD2	TRBV27	-	TRBJ2-3	TGTGCCAGCAGTTTTCTGGCGGGAGGCACAGATACGCAGTATTTT	CASSFLAGGTDTQYF
-	TRBV5-1	-	TRBJ2-1	TGCGCCAGCAGCTTGTCAGGTACCTCCTACAATGAGCAGTTCTTC	CASSLSGTSYNEQFF
TRBD2	TRBV6-1	-	TRBJ2-3	TGTGCCAGCAGTGACCCGGGACTAGCGGGGGGTGGAGATACGCAGTATTTT	CASSDPGLAGGGDTQYF
TRBD1	TRBV19	-	TRBJ1-2	TGTGCCAGTAGTACACCCCTCGGGACAGGTCTTGGCTACACCTTC	CASSTPLGTGLGYTF
TRBD2	TRBV5-1	-	TRBJ2-1	TGCGCCAGCAGCCCCCGGGACTACGGCTACAATGAGCAGTTCTTC	CASSPRDYGYNEQFF
-	TRBV29-1	-	TRBJ2-7	TGCAGCGTTATGGCCGGAGGGGACGAGCAGTACTTC	CSVMAGGDEQYF
TRBD2	TRBV7-7	few	TRBJ2-1	TGTGCCAGCAGCACTGGGACTAGCGGGAGTCTGAATGAGCAGTTCTTC	CASSTGTSGSLNEQFF
-	TRBV6-5	-	TRBJ1-2	TGTGCCAGCAGTTACCCCCCAGGGGCTGGGTATGGCTACACCTTC	CASSYPPGAGYGYTF
-	TRBV19	-	TRBJ1-1	TGTGCCAGTAGGGGTATGGGGGCGCGTTTCACTGAAGCTTTCTTT	CASRGMGARFTEAFF
-	TRBV29-1	-	TRBJ1-1	TGCAGCGTTGGGTATAAGGGGGGGCAAAGGGAAGCTTTCTTT	CSVGYKGGQREAFF
-	TRBV14	-	TRBJ1-4	TGTGCCAGCAGCCAAGTGGCTGAAAAACTGTTTTTT	CASSQVAEKLFF
TRBD1	TRBV27	-	TRBJ2-7	TGTGCCAGCAGTTTATACCGCCTGACCGGACAGGGGATTTACGAGCAGTACTTC	CASSLYRLTGQGIYEQYF
TRBD1	TRBV5-1	-	TRBJ1-2	TGTGCCAGCAGCCACGGGACAGATGGCTACACCTTC	CASSHGTDGYTF
TRBD1	TRBV15	-	TRBJ1-2	TGTGCCACCAGCAGTGGGACAGGGAACAACGGCTACACCTTC	CATSSGTGNNGYTF
-	TRBV9	-	TRBJ1-2	TGTGCCAGCAGCGTAGAGCAGGGAAAATATGGCTACACCTTC	CASSVEQGKYGYTF
-	TRBV2	-	TRBJ2-5	TGTGCCAGCAGTGCCCCCGACTGGCGGGATAAGGCCCGGGAAGAGACCCAGTACTTC	CASSAPDWRDKAREETQYF
-	TRBV6-5	-	TRBJ2-1	TGTGCCAGCAGTTTCGCGGATGAGCAGTTCTTC	CASSFADEQFF
-	TRBV2	-	TRBJ2-7	TGTGCCAGCAAAGAGCAGACTCTGGTGTACTTC	CASKEQTLVYF
-	TRBV18	-	TRBJ1-1	TGTGCCAGCTCAGACAGTCTAGTCACCCCTGACACTGAAGCTTTCTTT	CASSDSLVTPDTEAFF
-	TRBV5-4	-	TRBJ2-7	TGTGCCAGCAGCTTAGTAGGCAGGGTATCAGGGGAGCAGTACTTC	CASSLVGRVSGEQYF
-	TRBV19	-	TRBJ1-5	TGTGCCAGTAGTAACGCAGGGCGAGGTAGCAATCAGCCCCAGCATTTT	CASSNAGRGSNQPQHF
-	TRBV11-2	once	TRBJ2-7	TGTGCCAGCAGCTTAGATCCCGGTATATACTACGAGCAGTACTTC	CASSLDPGIYYEQYF
-	TRBV6-1	-	TRBJ1-2	TGTGCCAGCAGTGCGGTCCAGGGGAGCTATGGCTACACCTTC	CASSAVQGSYGYTF
-	TRBV4-2	once	TRBJ2-3	TGTGCCAGCAGCCAAGATGTGTGGCAGCGAATAACAGATACGCAGTATTTT	CASSQDVWQRITDTQYF
-	TRBV10-3	-	TRBJ1-5	TGTGCCAACGCGGGCGGTAGCAATCAGCCCCAGCATTTT	CANAGGSNQPQHF
-	TRBV6-5	few	TRBJ2-7	TGTGCCAGCAGTTACTCGGCGGATAGCTCCTACGAGCAGTACTTC	CASSYSADSSYEQYF
-	TRBV10-1	-	TRBJ1-1	TGCGCCAGAGAGACAGGAGTGAACACTGAAGCTTTCTTT	CARETGVNTEAFF
TRBD1	TRBV19	-	TRBJ2-6	TGTGCCAGTAGTATCATAGGGGGCACATCGTACTCTGGGGCCAACGTCCTGACTTTC	CASSIIGGTSYSGANVLTF
-	TRBV19	once	TRBJ2-3	TGTGCCAGTAGTATAAGTGAGACCTTAACCACTATTCCTAGCACAGATACGCAGTATTTT	CASSISETLTTIPSTDTQYF
TRBD1	TRBV4-1	-	TRBJ1-2	TGCGCCAGCAGCCAAGATCAAGCCAGGGGGTACTATGGCTACACCTTC	CASSQDQARGYYGYTF
-	TRBV10-1	-	TRBJ2-7	TGCGCCAGCAGCCTTGGGGGCAGCTACGAGCAGTACTTC	CASSLGGSYEQYF